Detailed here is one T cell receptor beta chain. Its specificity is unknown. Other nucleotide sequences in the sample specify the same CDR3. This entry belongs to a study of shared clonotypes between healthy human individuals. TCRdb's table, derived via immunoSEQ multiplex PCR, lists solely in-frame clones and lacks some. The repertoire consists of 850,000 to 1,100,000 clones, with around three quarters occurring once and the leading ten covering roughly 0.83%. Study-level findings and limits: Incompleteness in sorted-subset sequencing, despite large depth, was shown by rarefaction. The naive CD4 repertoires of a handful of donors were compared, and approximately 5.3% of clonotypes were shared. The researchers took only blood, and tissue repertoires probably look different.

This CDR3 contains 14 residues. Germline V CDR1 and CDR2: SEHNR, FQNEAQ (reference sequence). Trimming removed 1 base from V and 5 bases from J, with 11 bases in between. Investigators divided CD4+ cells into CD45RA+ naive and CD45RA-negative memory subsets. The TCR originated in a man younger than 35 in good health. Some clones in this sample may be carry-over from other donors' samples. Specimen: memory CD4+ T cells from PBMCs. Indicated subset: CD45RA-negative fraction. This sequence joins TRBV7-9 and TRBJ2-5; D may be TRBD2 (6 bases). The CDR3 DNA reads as TGTGCCAGCAGCTTAGGGGGAGGAAGGGAGACCCAGTACTTC. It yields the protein CASSLGGGRETQYF.